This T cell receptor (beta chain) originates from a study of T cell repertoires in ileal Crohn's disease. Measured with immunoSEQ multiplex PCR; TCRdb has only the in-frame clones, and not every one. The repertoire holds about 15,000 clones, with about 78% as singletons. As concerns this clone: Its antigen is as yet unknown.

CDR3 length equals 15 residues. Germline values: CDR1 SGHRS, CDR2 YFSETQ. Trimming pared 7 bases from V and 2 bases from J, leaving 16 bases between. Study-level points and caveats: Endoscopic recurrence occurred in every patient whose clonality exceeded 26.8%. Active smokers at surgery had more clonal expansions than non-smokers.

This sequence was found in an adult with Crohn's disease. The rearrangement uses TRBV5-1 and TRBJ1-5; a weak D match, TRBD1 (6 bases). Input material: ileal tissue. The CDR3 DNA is TGCGCCAGCGGTGGGACATTGGGGGGCAATCAGCCCCAGCATTTT. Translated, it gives CASGGTLGGNQPQHF.